The next 7 T cell receptor beta chains were all read from a single sample in a study of Graves' ophthalmopathy and Graves' hyperthyroidism (dated by TCRdb to the late 2010s). The sample was run on an Illumina HiSeq 2000. TCR beta CDR3 regions were amplified from RNA transcripts for repertoire sequencing. The first round was an RT-PCR using HTBI primers with the Qiagen OneStep RT-PCR kit, and this first round was followed by a second-round multiplex PCR, then size selection and purification. TCRdb passed the public sequencing reads through fastp at Q25 and MiXCR, retaining productive beta sequences. Each entry is one CDR3 protein sequence, shown with its most common DNA and genes. Across this sample there are 350,000 or so distinct CDR3 sequences, with roughly 16% seen only once. Roughly an eighth of the sample belongs to the ten largest clones. Source material: peripheral blood. These TCRs come from an adult man with Graves' ophthalmopathy.

V and J are TRBV6-1 and TRBJ1-6; D unresolved. Germline V gene sequence: CDR1 MNHNS, CDR2 SASEGT. The CDR3 loop spans 12 amino acids. Trimming shortened V by 8 bases and J by 7 bases, and 9 bases separated the two germline ends. CDR3 protein: CASGKGNSPLHF. CDR3 DNA sequence: TGTGCCAGCGGGAAAGGGAATTCACCCCTCCACTTT.

This sequence joins TRBV6-1 and TRBJ2-7; the D is unclear. Germline assignment: CDR1 MNHNS and CDR2 SASEGT. Trimming shortened V by 2 bases and J by 6 bases, and 23 bases separated the two germline ends. The CDR3 runs to 17 residues. CDR3 sequence: CASSELGFLPEYGEQYF. The DNA of the CDR3 is TGTGCCAGCAGTGAATTGGGATTCCTTCCGGAATACGGCGAGCAGTACTTC.

This clonotype was counted ten times or more. The chain combines TRBV18 with TRBJ1-6; 8 bases map to TRBD1. The CDR3 sequence is 15 residues long. Germline V CDR1 and CDR2: KGHSH, LQKENI. The V gene end was trimmed by 5 bases and the J gene end by 6 bases; junction bases not matched to a gene: 6. CDR3 protein: CASSTDRVGNSPLHF. In DNA form, the CDR3 reads TGTGCCAGCTCAACGGACAGGGTGGGTAATTCACCCCTCCACTTT.

This clonotype was observed many times. CDR3 sequence (DNA): TGTGCCTGGCACGGTAGCGGATATGGCTACACCTTC. This encodes CAWHGSGYGYTF. This sequence joins TRBV30 and TRBJ1-2; D call uncertain. Germline loops: CDR1 GTSNPN, CDR2 SVGIG (reference sequence). Between the trimmed V and J ends, which lost 5 bases and 5 bases, there was a span of 12 bases. The CDR3 consists of 12 residues.

This clonotype occurred many times. The chain has TRBV2 and TRBJ1-1; possibly TRBD1 for D (5 bases). Germline V gene sequence: CDR1 SNHLY, CDR2 FYNNEI. The CDR3 spans 15 residues. Trimming stripped 2 bases from V and 4 bases from J, with 14 bases between. The CDR3 region has the DNA TGTGCCAGCAGTGAACCCCAGGGTCGAGGCACTGAAGCTTTCTTT. This gives the protein CASSEPQGRGTEAFF.

This clonotype was seen many times. The chain employs TRBV5-6 and TRBJ1-2, with 12 bases identical to TRBD1. Germline V lookup: CDR1 SGHDT, CDR2 YYEEEE. V lost 2 bases, J lost 8 bases, and 7 bases stayed unmatched. CDR3 size: 15 residues. The CDR3 spells CASSFKGTGGRGYTF. The CDR3 DNA follows: TGTGCCAGCAGCTTTAAAGGGACAGGGGGCAGGGGCTACACCTTC.

This clonotype was seen at least ten times. CDR3 DNA: TGTGCCAGCACCCCCCAGGCGGGTGGGAGCAATCAGCCCCAGCATTTT. Protein sequence: CASTPQAGGSNQPQHF. The rearrangement uses TRBV28 and TRBJ1-5; no reliable D call. Germline-derived CDR1 and CDR2 are MDHEN and SYDVKM. V was clipped by 7 bases and J by 1 base, with 17 bases between them. The CDR3 sequence is 16 residues long. The variable domain in full, completed from reference TRBV28 and TRBJ1-5, reads DVKVTQSSRYLVKRTGEKVFLECVQDMDHENMFWYRQDPGLGLRLIYFSYDVKMKEKGDIPEGYSVSREKKERFSLILESASTNQTSMYLCASTPQAGGSNQPQHFGDGTRLSIL.